This T cell receptor (beta chain) comes out of a study of T cells after posttransplantation cyclophosphamide. General observations from the study: Skin or GI-infiltrating T cells shared few TRB sequences with blood.

This CDR3 contains 15 residues. Germline values: CDR1 SNHLY, CDR2 FYNNEI. The V and J ends lost 6 bases and 3 bases, in that order; junction bases with no gene match: 9. TCRdb's table, derived via immunoSEQ multiplex PCR, lists solely in-frame clones and lacks some. The table lists approximately 15,000 clones, about 93% of them singletons. The naive gate required viable CD3+CD4+ or CD3+CD8+ cells with CCR7+CD45RA+CD45RO-CD95-CD27+CD28+ phenotype. A note on this clone: Its antigen is currently unknown.

The V gene is TRBV2, the J gene TRBJ1-1; TRBD1 agrees at 8 bases. The sample was naive CD4+ T cells sorted from blood. The receptor comes from a woman in her 50s in good health and a related stem cell transplant donor. CDR3 coding DNA: TGTGCCAGCAGGCCAGGGGGCGCCTGGGACACTGAAGCTTTCTTT. Amino acid sequence: CASRPGGAWDTEAFF.